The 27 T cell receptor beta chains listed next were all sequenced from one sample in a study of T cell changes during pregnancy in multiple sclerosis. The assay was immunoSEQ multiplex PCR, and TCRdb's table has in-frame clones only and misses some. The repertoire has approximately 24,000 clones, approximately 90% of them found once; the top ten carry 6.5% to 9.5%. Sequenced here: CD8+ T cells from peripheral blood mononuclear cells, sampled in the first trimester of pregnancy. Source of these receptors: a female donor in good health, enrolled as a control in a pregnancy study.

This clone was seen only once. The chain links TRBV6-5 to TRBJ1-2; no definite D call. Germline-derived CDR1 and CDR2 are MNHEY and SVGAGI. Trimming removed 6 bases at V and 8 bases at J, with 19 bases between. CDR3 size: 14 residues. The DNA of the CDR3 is TGTGCCAGCAGCGCCCCGGGGATCCTGGAGGGCTACACCTTC. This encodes CASSAPGILEGYTF.

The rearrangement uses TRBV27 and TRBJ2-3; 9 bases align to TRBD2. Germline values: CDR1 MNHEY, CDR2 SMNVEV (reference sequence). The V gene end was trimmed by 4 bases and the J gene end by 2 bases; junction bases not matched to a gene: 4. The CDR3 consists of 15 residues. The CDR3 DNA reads TGTGCCAGCAGTTCCCGACTAGCGGTCACAGATACGCAGTATTTT. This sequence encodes CASSSRLAVTDTQYF.

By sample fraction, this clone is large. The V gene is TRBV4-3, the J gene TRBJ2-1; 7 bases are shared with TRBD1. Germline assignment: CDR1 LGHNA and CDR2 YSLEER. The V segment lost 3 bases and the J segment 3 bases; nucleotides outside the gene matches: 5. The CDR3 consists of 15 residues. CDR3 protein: CASSHRQGIYNEQFF. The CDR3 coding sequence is TGCGCCAGCAGCCACCGACAGGGCATCTACAATGAGCAGTTCTTC.

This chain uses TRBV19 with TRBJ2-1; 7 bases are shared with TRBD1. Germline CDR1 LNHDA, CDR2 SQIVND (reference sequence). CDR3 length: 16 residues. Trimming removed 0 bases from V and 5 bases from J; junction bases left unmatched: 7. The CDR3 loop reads CASSIERTGWNNEQFF. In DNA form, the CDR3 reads TGTGCCAGTAGTATAGAACGGACAGGTTGGAACAATGAGCAGTTCTTC.

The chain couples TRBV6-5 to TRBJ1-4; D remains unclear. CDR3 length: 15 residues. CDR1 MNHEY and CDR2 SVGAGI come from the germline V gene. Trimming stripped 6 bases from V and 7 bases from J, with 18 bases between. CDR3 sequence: CASRAGAGGGEKLFF. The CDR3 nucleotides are TGTGCCAGCAGGGCCGGCGCAGGCGGAGGTGAAAAACTGTTTTTT.

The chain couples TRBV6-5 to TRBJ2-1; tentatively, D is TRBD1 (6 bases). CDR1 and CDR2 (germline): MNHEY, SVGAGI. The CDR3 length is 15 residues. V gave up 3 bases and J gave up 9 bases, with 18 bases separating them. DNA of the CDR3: TGTGCCAGCAGTTATCGTAGAGATACAGGGACTGAGCAGTTCTTC. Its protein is CASSYRRDTGTEQFF.

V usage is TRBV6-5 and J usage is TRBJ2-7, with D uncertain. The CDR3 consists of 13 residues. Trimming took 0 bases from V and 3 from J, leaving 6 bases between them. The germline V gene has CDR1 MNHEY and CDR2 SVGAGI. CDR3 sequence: CASSYSSVYEQYF. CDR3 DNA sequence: TGTGCCAGCAGTTACTCGAGCGTCTACGAGCAGTACTTC.

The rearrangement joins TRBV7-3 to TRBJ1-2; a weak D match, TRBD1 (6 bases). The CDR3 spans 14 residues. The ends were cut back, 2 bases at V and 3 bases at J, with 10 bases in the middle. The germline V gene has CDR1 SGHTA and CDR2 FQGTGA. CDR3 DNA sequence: TGTGCCAGCAGCTTAGCCCCAGGGGACTATGGCTACACCTTC. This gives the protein CASSLAPGDYGYTF.

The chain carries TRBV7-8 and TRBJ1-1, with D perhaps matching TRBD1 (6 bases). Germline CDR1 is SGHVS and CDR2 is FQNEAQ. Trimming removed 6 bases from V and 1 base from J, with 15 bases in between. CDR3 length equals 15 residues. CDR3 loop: CASRAPGVQNTEAFF. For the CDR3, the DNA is TGTGCCAGCAGGGCCCCAGGGGTTCAGAACACTGAAGCTTTCTTT. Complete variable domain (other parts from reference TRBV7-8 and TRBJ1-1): GAGVSQSPRYKVAKRGQDVALRCDPISGHVSLFWYQQALGQGPEFLTYFQNEAQLDKSGLPSDRFFAERPEGSVSTLKIQRTQQEDSAVYLCASRAPGVQNTEAFFGQGTRLTVV.

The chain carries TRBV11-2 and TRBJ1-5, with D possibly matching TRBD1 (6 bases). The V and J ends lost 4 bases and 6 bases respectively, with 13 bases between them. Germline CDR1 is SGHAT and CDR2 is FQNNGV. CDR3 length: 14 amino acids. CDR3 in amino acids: CASSSQGSGQPQHF. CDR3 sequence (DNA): TGTGCCAGCAGCTCACAGGGATCGGGTCAGCCCCAGCATTTT. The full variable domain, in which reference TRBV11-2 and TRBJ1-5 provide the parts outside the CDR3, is EAGVAQSPRYKIIEKRQSVAFWCNPISGHATLYWYQQILGQGPKLLIQFQNNGVVDDSQLPKDRFSAERLKGVDSTLKIQPAKLEDSAVYLCASSSQGSGQPQHFGDGTRLSIL.

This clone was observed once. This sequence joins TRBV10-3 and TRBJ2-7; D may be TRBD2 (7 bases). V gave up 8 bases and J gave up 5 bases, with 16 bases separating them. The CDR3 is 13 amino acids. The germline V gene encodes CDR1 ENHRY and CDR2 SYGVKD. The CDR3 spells CAIGGGLADEQYF. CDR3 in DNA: TGTGCCATCGGGGGGGGCCTTGCGGACGAGCAGTACTTC.

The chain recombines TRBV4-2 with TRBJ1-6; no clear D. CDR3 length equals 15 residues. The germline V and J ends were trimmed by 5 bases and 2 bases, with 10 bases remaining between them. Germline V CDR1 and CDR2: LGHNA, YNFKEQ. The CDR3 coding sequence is TGTGCCAGCAGCTTTCCGAACACCTATAATTCACCCCTCCACTTT. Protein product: CASSFPNTYNSPLHF.

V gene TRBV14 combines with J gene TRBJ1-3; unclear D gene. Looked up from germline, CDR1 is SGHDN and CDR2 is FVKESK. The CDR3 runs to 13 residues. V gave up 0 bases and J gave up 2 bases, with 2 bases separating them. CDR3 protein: CASSQDTGNTIYF. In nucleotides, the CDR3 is TGTGCCAGCAGCCAAGATACTGGAAACACCATATATTTT.

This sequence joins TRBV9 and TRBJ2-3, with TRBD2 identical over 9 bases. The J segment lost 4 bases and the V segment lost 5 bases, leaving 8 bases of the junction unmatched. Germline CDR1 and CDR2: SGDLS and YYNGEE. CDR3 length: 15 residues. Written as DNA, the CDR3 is TGTGCCAGCAGGGAAGCGGGGGGCGGGGCAGATACGCAGTATTTT. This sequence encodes CASREAGGGADTQYF.

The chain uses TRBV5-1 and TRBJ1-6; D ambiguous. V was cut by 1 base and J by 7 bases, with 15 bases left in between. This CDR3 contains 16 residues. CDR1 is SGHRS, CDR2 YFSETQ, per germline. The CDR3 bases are TGCGCCAGCAGCTTGACTCTCCCATCCCCCAATTCACCCCTCCACTTT. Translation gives CASSLTLPSPNSPLHF.

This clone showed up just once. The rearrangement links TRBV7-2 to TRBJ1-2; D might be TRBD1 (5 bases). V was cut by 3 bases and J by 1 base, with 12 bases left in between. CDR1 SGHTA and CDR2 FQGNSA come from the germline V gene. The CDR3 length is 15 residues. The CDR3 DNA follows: TGTGCCAGCAGCTTGTCAGGGATAGATAACTATGGCTACACCTTC. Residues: CASSLSGIDNYGYTF.

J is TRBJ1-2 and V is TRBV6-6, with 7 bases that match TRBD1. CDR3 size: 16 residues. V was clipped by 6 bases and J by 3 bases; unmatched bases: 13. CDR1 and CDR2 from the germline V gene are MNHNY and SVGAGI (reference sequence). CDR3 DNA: TGTGCCAGCAGCAGAACCGGGACAGAGGCCTACTATGGCTACACCTTC. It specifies CASSRTGTEAYYGYTF.

The CDR3 loop is CASSLGEFSDTQYF. The CDR3 DNA reads TGTGCCAGCAGTTTAGGGGAGTTCTCAGATACGCAGTATTTT. The chain carries TRBV27 and TRBJ2-3; the D gene is possibly TRBD2 (5 bases). This CDR3 comprises 14 residues. Germline CDR1 and CDR2: MNHEY and SMNVEV (reference sequence). Trimming pared 2 bases from V and 4 bases from J, leaving 10 bases between.

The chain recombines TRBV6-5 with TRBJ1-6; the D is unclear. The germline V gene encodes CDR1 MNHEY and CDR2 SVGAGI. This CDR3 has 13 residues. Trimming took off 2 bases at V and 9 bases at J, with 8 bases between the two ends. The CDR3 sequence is CASSYQFRSPLHF. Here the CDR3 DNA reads TGTGCCAGCAGTTACCAGTTTCGTTCACCCCTCCACTTT.

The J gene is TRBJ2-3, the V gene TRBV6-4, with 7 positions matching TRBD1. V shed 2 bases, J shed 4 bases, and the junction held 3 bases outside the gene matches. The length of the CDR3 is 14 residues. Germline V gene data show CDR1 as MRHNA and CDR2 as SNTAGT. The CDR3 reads CASSDPTGADTQYF. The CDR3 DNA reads TGTGCCAGCAGTGACCCCACAGGGGCAGATACGCAGTATTTT.

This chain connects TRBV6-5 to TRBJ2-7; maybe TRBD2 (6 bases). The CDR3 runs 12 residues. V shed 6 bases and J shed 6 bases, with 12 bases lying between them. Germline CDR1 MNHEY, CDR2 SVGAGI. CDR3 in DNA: TGTGCCAGCAGGGGGGGATCCGGCGAGCAGTACTTC. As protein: CASRGGSGEQYF.

CDR3 sequence (DNA): TGTGCCAGCAGTTTATCGACACTTTCGAGCGGCTACACCTTC. It specifies CASSLSTLSSGYTF. The chain employs TRBV27 and TRBJ1-2; D is unresolved. Trimming removed 0 bases from V and 8 bases from J, with 13 bases in between. This CDR3 region has 14 residues. The germline CDR1 and CDR2 sequences are MNHEY and SMNVEV (reference sequence).

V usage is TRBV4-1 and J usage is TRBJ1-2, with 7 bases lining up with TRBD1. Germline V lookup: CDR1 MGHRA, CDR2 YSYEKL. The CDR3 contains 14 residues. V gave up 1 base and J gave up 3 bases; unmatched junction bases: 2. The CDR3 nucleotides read TGCGCCAGCAGCCAAGGGACAGGACACTATGGCTACACCTTC. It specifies CASSQGTGHYGYTF.

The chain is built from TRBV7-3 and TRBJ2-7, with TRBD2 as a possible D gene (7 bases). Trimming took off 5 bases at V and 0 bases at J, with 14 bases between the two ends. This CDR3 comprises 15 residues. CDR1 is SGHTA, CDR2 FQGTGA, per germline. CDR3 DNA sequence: TGTGCCAGCAGCCTCCTTGGGGGGGCCTCCTACGAGCAGTACTTC. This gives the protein CASSLLGGASYEQYF.

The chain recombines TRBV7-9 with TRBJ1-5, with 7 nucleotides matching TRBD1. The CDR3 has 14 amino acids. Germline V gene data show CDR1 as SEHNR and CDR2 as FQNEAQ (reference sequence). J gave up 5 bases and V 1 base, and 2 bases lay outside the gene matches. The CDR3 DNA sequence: TGTGCCAGCAGCTTAGGTCAGGGGGATCAGCCCCAGCATTTT. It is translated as CASSLGQGDQPQHF.

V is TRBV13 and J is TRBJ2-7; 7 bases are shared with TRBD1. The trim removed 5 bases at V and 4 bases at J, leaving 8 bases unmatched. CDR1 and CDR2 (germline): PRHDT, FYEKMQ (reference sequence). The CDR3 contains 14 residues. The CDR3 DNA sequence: TGTGCCAGCAGCCCATACAGGGGCCCTTACGAGCAGTACTTC. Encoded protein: CASSPYRGPYEQYF.

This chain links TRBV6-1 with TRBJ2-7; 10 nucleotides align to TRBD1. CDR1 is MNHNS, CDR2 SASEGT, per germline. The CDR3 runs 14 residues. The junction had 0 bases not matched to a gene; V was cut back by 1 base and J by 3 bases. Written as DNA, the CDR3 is TGTGCCAGCAGTGAAGGGACAGGGGGCTACGAGCAGTACTTC. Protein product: CASSEGTGGYEQYF.